These T cell receptor beta chains were read from a single sample in a study of molecular identifiers for immune sequencing clone quantification. TCRdb re-derived calls from the PCR reads in MiXCR, one entry per CDR3 protein. The profile shows 40,000 or so distinct CDR3 sequences, 15% to 20% of them singletons. What was sequenced was naive CD8+ T cells from blood, with Jurkat cell RNA spiked in. Receptors were obtained from a human donor in good health. Some libraries in this study had Jurkat cell RNA spiked in. CDR3s leave out the opening cysteine and the closing phenylalanine or tryptophan. Each record gives: CDR3 length, V gene, J gene, CDR3 protein.

cdr3_length: 11; v_call: TRBV12-3/TRBV12-4; j_call: TRBJ1-1; cdr3_aa: ASSSRQNTEAF
cdr3_length: 12; v_call: TRBV12-3/TRBV12-4; j_call: TRBJ1-1; cdr3_aa: ASSFRGVGTEAF
cdr3_length: 13; v_call: TRBV11-1; j_call: TRBJ1-1; cdr3_aa: ASSLLRSSNTEAF
cdr3_length: 13; v_call: TRBV7-6; j_call: TRBJ1-6; cdr3_aa: ASSLGQAPDSPLH
cdr3_length: 14; v_call: TRBV7-6; j_call: TRBJ2-2; cdr3_aa: ASSLLVAPSTGELF
cdr3_length: 11; v_call: TRBV27; j_call: TRBJ2-7; cdr3_aa: ASSASLYEGQY
cdr3_length: 12; v_call: TRBV5-6; j_call: TRBJ2-2; cdr3_aa: ASRPGLNTGELF
cdr3_length: 11; v_call: TRBV6-5; j_call: TRBJ2-7; cdr3_aa: ASSYSAVYEQY
cdr3_length: 11; v_call: TRBV2; j_call: TRBJ2-2; cdr3_aa: ASRYSFTGELF
cdr3_length: 10; v_call: TRBV6-1; j_call: TRBJ1-1; cdr3_aa: ASSEDPGGAF
cdr3_length: 14; v_call: TRBV7-8; j_call: TRBJ2-5; cdr3_aa: ASSLGTEGLGETQY
cdr3_length: 11; v_call: TRBV30; j_call: TRBJ1-1; cdr3_aa: AWGPVPNTEAF
cdr3_length: 11; v_call: TRBV6-2/TRBV6-3; j_call: TRBJ2-2; cdr3_aa: ASSGRSTGELF
cdr3_length: 13; v_call: TRBV7-2; j_call: TRBJ2-7; cdr3_aa: ASSLATSGDYEQY
cdr3_length: 10; v_call: TRBV30; j_call: TRBJ2-7; cdr3_aa: AWGTASYEQY
cdr3_length: 14; v_call: TRBV27; j_call: TRBJ2-3; cdr3_aa: ASSLSPDIRTDTQY
cdr3_length: 11; v_call: TRBV11-2; j_call: TRBJ1-1; cdr3_aa: ASSQGPTYEAF
cdr3_length: 11; v_call: TRBV9; j_call: TRBJ2-3; cdr3_aa: ASGLGSADTQY
cdr3_length: 8; v_call: TRBV9; j_call: TRBJ2-3; cdr3_aa: ASAGNTQY
cdr3_length: 12; v_call: TRBV13; j_call: TRBJ1-6; cdr3_aa: ASSPGTGDSPLH
cdr3_length: 12; v_call: TRBV20-1; j_call: TRBJ2-7; cdr3_aa: SASSRDNPYEQY
cdr3_length: 11; v_call: TRBV12-3/TRBV12-4; j_call: TRBJ1-1; cdr3_aa: ASSSGVDTEAF
cdr3_length: 13; v_call: TRBV4-1; j_call: TRBJ2-3; cdr3_aa: ASSYSQGATDTQY
cdr3_length: 11; v_call: TRBV20-1; j_call: TRBJ2-3; cdr3_aa: GARRKAADTQY
cdr3_length: 11; v_call: TRBV4-3; j_call: TRBJ2-7; cdr3_aa: ASSSYTGVEQY
cdr3_length: 13; v_call: TRBV4-3; j_call: TRBJ1-1; cdr3_aa: ASSQDIPMNTEAF
cdr3_length: 14; v_call: TRBV5-1; j_call: TRBJ1-1; cdr3_aa: ASSLVLQGAYTEAF
cdr3_length: 13; v_call: TRBV7-9; j_call: TRBJ1-4; cdr3_aa: ASSSTGSLGEKLF
cdr3_length: 13; v_call: TRBV11-2; j_call: TRBJ1-5; cdr3_aa: ASSSTGTDNQPQH
cdr3_length: 10; v_call: TRBV5-4; j_call: TRBJ2-7; cdr3_aa: ASGLGGYEQY
cdr3_length: 13; v_call: TRBV4-3; j_call: TRBJ1-5; cdr3_aa: ASSQEVYLDQPQH
cdr3_length: 12; v_call: TRBV9; j_call: TRBJ2-7; cdr3_aa: ASSPGDYNYEQY
cdr3_length: 10; v_call: TRBV6-2/TRBV6-3; j_call: TRBJ2-2; cdr3_aa: ATELELGELF
cdr3_length: 12; v_call: TRBV28; j_call: TRBJ2-7; cdr3_aa: ASRSGAMTYGQY
cdr3_length: 12; v_call: TRBV12-3/TRBV12-4; j_call: TRBJ2-3; cdr3_aa: ASSLYTSTDTQY
cdr3_length: 14; v_call: TRBV4-1; j_call: TRBJ1-4; cdr3_aa: ASSPRLWGSNEKLF
cdr3_length: 12; v_call: TRBV19; j_call: TRBJ2-3; cdr3_aa: ASSIQGRSDTQY
cdr3_length: 13; v_call: TRBV10-1; j_call: TRBJ2-5; cdr3_aa: GSSEDRGLRETQY
cdr3_length: 12; v_call: TRBV24-1; j_call: TRBJ2-2; cdr3_aa: ATSDTGGPGELF
cdr3_length: 11; v_call: TRBV7-9; j_call: TRBJ2-5; cdr3_aa: ASSTVYSETQY
cdr3_length: 15; v_call: TRBV7-9; j_call: TRBJ2-7; cdr3_aa: ASSSSHGGFASYEQY
cdr3_length: 11; v_call: TRBV30; j_call: TRBJ1-5; cdr3_aa: AWSVIQGQPQH
cdr3_length: 14; v_call: TRBV27; j_call: TRBJ2-3; cdr3_aa: ASSLVGVLRPDTQY
cdr3_length: 16; v_call: TRBV27; j_call: TRBJ2-1; cdr3_aa: ASSPIRVLGDSYTEQF
cdr3_length: 11; v_call: TRBV6-5; j_call: TRBJ1-5; cdr3_aa: ASSYSWGQPQH
cdr3_length: 12; v_call: TRBV5-1; j_call: TRBJ2-3; cdr3_aa: ASRGALCTDTQY
cdr3_length: 12; v_call: TRBV6-6; j_call: TRBJ1-2; cdr3_aa: ASSYSPYTYGYT
cdr3_length: 12; v_call: TRBV29-1; j_call: TRBJ2-2; cdr3_aa: SIGFSANTGELF
cdr3_length: 14; v_call: TRBV28; j_call: TRBJ2-7; cdr3_aa: ASSQRWPSGSYEQY
cdr3_length: 16; v_call: TRBV2; j_call: TRBJ1-1; cdr3_aa: ASSGTEDRGERNTEAF
cdr3_length: 13; v_call: TRBV6-4; j_call: TRBJ2-3; cdr3_aa: ASSRTPSPLDTQY
cdr3_length: 15; v_call: TRBV6-5; j_call: TRBJ2-5; cdr3_aa: ASSYSSRGSLRETQY
cdr3_length: 13; v_call: TRBV6-5; j_call: TRBJ1-3; cdr3_aa: ASSPRAGAGNTIY
cdr3_length: 12; v_call: TRBV11-2; j_call: TRBJ2-7; cdr3_aa: ASSWGQGAYEQY
cdr3_length: 11; v_call: TRBV14; j_call: TRBJ2-5; cdr3_aa: ASSPYSGGTQY